These 22 T cell receptor beta chains came from one sample sequenced in a study of early T cells in non-severe SARS-CoV-2 infection. TCRdb independently ran MiXCR on the 5' RACE reads; one entry per CDR3 protein. The sample includes about 110,000 distinct CDR3 sequences, 9.5% to 13% of them seen just once. Sequencing was carried out using whole blood. The receptor set was obtained from an adult who was a healthcare worker with PCR-confirmed SARS-CoV-2 infection or an uninfected control (not recorded which).

The chain couples TRBV7-3 to TRBJ2-2; D may be TRBD2 (7 bases). This CDR3 has 15 residues. V was pared by 7 bases and J by 4 bases, with 16 bases between. From germline, CDR1 is SGHTA and CDR2 FQGTGA. The CDR3 nucleotides read TGTGCCAGCAACCGGGCGGGGGCGGGCACCGGGGAGCTGTTTTTT. Amino acid sequence: CASNRAGAGTGELFF. Combining the CDR3 with reference TRBV7-3 and TRBJ2-2 gives the whole variable domain GAGVSQTPSNKVTEKGKYVELRCDPISGHTALYWYRQSLGQGPEFLIYFQGTGAADDSGLPNDRFFAVRPEGSVSTLKIQRTERGDSAVYLCASNRAGAGTGELFFGEGSRLTVL.

This clonotype was found many times. V is TRBV7-9 and J is TRBJ1-2; 8 bases fit TRBD1. The V gene end was trimmed by 2 bases and the J gene end by 6 bases; junction bases not matched to a gene: 11. CDR1 and CDR2 from the germline V gene are SEHNR and FQNEAQ (reference sequence). This CDR3 is 16 amino acids long. As DNA, the CDR3 is TGTGCCAGCAGCTTATCATTGATCCGCAGGGGGCATGGCTACACCTTC. This sequence encodes CASSLSLIRRGHGYTF.

V usage is TRBV6-1 and J usage is TRBJ2-3; D uncertain. The CDR3 totals 13 residues. Germline-derived CDR1 and CDR2 are MNHNS and SASEGT. V was pared by 6 bases and J by 2 bases, with 9 bases between. CDR3 loop: CASRRTITDTQYF. CDR3 coding DNA: TGTGCCAGCAGGCGGACCATCACAGATACGCAGTATTTT.

This clonotype was detected ten times or more. Written as DNA, the CDR3 is TGTGCCAGCAGTTTTGGCCAGGGGACGGGTCAGCCCCAGCATTTT. Encoded protein: CASSFGQGTGQPQHF. The V gene is TRBV28, the J gene TRBJ1-5; tentatively, D is TRBD1 (6 bases). Germline V CDR1 and CDR2: MDHEN, SYDVKM. Trimming removed 3 bases at V and 6 bases at J, with 15 bases between. CDR3 size: 15 residues.

Of note for this clonotype: Being one base from a much bigger clone, this may be a read error. The chain has TRBV7-9 and TRBJ2-7; no clear D. CDR3 length equals 12 residues. Germline V gene sequence: CDR1 SEHNR, CDR2 FQNEAQ (reference sequence). V gave up 5 bases and J gave up 6 bases, with 11 bases separating them. CDR3 bases: TGTGCCAGCAGCCGAGACATGGTCGAGCAGTACTTC. Protein product: CASSRDMVEQYF.

Here the CDR3 reads CASRNGQGDHQPQHF. CDR3 bases: TGCGCCAGCAGGAACGGACAGGGGGATCATCAGCCCCAGCATTTT. The V call is TRBV5-1, the J call TRBJ1-5; 10 bases map to TRBD1. Trimming took 5 bases from V and 5 from J; bases not matched to a gene: 7. CDR3 length: 15 amino acids. Per the germline V gene, CDR1 is SGHRS and CDR2 is YFSETQ. The full variable domain, in which reference TRBV5-1 and TRBJ1-5 provide the parts outside the CDR3, is KAGVTQTPRYLIKTRGQQVTLSCSPISGHRSVSWYQQTPGQGLQFLFEYFSETQRNKGNFPGRFSGRQFSNSRSEMNVSTLELGDSALYLCASRNGQGDHQPQHFGDGTRLSIL.

This chain joins TRBV29-1 and TRBJ2-1; the match to TRBD2 covers 14 bases. CDR3 length equals 15 residues. Germline V lookup: CDR1 SQVTM, CDR2 ANQGSEA. Losses at the gene ends were 6 bases for V and 7 bases for J; bases not matched to a gene: 8. As DNA, the CDR3 is TGCAGCGTGGTACCGGGACTAGCGGGAGCGAATGAGCAGTTCTTC. This codes for CSVVPGLAGANEQFF.

This clonotype has only a few counts. The chain employs TRBV6-6 and TRBJ2-7, with TRBD2 matching over 7 bases. In germline, CDR1 is MNHNY, CDR2 SVGAGI (reference sequence). V shed 6 bases and J 3 bases; nucleotides not matched to a gene: 14. The CDR3 has 16 amino acids. The CDR3 sequence: CASSYNSGEGLYEQYF. In nucleotides, the CDR3 is TGTGCCAGCAGCTACAACTCGGGGGAGGGACTCTACGAGCAGTACTTC.

This clonotype showed up just a few times. This CDR3 is CASSQQGAYEQYF. The CDR3 coding sequence is TGTGCCAGCAGCCAGCAGGGGGCGTACGAGCAGTACTTC. This chain links TRBV3-1 with TRBJ2-7, with TRBD1 matching over 8 bases. Germline V CDR1 and CDR2: LGHDT, YNNKEL (reference sequence). This CDR3 comprises 13 residues. With V trimmed by 3 bases and J by 4 bases, 2 bases remained unmatched.

This clonotype was picked up many times. The V gene is TRBV30, the J gene TRBJ2-3; 8 bases align to TRBD2. The junction had 4 bases not matched to a gene; V was cut back by 0 bases and J by 2 bases. Germline V gene sequence: CDR1 GTSNPN, CDR2 SVGIG (reference sequence). The length of the CDR3 is 15 residues. This chain's CDR3 is CAWSVAGGFTDTQYF. CDR3 nucleotides: TGTGCCTGGAGTGTGGCGGGAGGATTCACAGATACGCAGTATTTT.

V and J are TRBV5-8 and TRBJ2-3; TRBD2 might be the D (5 bases). V lost 3 bases and J 3 bases, leaving 23 bases between the germline ends. The CDR3 loop spans 18 amino acids. CDR1 is SGHTS and CDR2 is YDEGEE in the germline V gene. CDR3 residues: CASSSGILWSRGTDTQYF. CDR3 DNA sequence: TGTGCCAGCAGCTCCGGGATCTTATGGTCTCGTGGGACAGATACGCAGTATTTT.

This clonotype showed up just a few times. This chain links TRBV15 with TRBJ1-2, with D maybe TRBD1 (5 bases). The germline V and J ends were trimmed by 9 bases and 5 bases, with 19 bases remaining between them. Germline assignment: CDR1 LNHNV and CDR2 YYDKDF (reference sequence). The CDR3 sequence is 14 residues long. The CDR3 sequence is CATRPGDSAYGYTF. As DNA, the CDR3 is TGTGCCACTCGGCCCGGCGACAGTGCGTATGGCTACACCTTC. Full variable domain (rest looked up from reference TRBV15 and TRBJ1-2): DAMVIQNPRYQVTQFGKPVTLSCSQTLNHNVMYWYQQKSSQAPKLLFHYYDKDFNNEADTPDNFQSRRPNTSFCFLDIRSPGLGDTAMYLCATRPGDSAYGYTFGSGTRLTVV.

There are many counts of this clonotype. This chain uses TRBV12-3 or TRBV12-4 with TRBJ2-3; the match to TRBD2 covers 11 bases. The length of the CDR3 is 16 residues. V lost 6 bases and J lost 5; bases outside the gene matches: 10. DNA for the CDR3: TGTGCCAGCAGACCCCAGCTAGCGGGAGGTGGAGATACGCAGTATTTT. As protein: CASRPQLAGGGDTQYF.

The chain uses TRBV2 and TRBJ2-5; tentative D call: TRBD1 (5 bases). The CDR3 consists of 15 residues. Per the germline V gene, CDR1 is SNHLY and CDR2 is FYNNEI. The V and J ends lost 2 bases and 6 bases respectively, with 16 bases between them. The CDR3 here is CASSERGSVFKTQYF. The CDR3 DNA reads as TGTGCCAGCAGTGAAAGGGGCAGCGTTTTCAAGACCCAGTACTTC. Together with reference TRBV2 and TRBJ2-5, the CDR3 gives the full variable domain: EPEVTQTPSHQVTQMGQEVILRCVPISNHLYFYWYRQILGQKVEFLVSFYNNEISEKSEIFDDQFSVERPDGSNFTLKIRSTKLEDSAMYFCASSERGSVFKTQYFGPGTRLLVL.

This sequence joins TRBV11-2 and TRBJ2-7; D tentatively reads TRBD1 or TRBD2 (6 bases each). The V gene's germline CDR1 is SGHAT and CDR2 FQNNGV. The CDR3 has 19 residues. V was trimmed by 5 bases and J by 2 bases, leaving 28 bases between them. CDR3 coding DNA: TGTGCCAGCAGCCTGGGGGGCTTCATGACCCTACAGAGGACCTACGAGCAGTACTTC. As protein: CASSLGGFMTLQRTYEQYF.

V and J are TRBV5-1 and TRBJ2-2; 9 nucleotides line up with TRBD2. After removal of 4 bases from V and 7 bases from J, the junction contained 14 bases not matched to a gene. Germline V gene lookup returns CDR1 SGHRS and CDR2 YFSETQ. The CDR3 covers 17 residues. CDR3: CASSPRGGLAFHGELFF. CDR3 nucleotide sequence: TGCGCCAGCAGCCCGAGAGGGGGACTAGCTTTCCACGGGGAGCTGTTTTTT. Complete variable domain (other parts from reference TRBV5-1 and TRBJ2-2): KAGVTQTPRYLIKTRGQQVTLSCSPISGHRSVSWYQQTPGQGLQFLFEYFSETQRNKGNFPGRFSGRQFSNSRSEMNVSTLELGDSALYLCASSPRGGLAFHGELFFGEGSRLTVL.

This clonotype was seen a single time. The rearrangement uses TRBV20-1 and TRBJ1-1; no clear D. Trimming left V 6 bases short and J 1 base short, with 6 bases between. Germline values: CDR1 DFQATT, CDR2 SNEGSKA (reference sequence). This CDR3 is built from 11 residues. In DNA form, the CDR3 reads TGCAGTGCCATCAAGAACACTGAAGCTTTCTTT. Translation: CSAIKNTEAFF.

The sample holds a few counts of this clonotype. V usage is TRBV12-3 or TRBV12-4 and J usage is TRBJ2-1; 7 positions match TRBD1. This CDR3 contains 15 residues. The trim removed 4 bases at V and 4 bases at J, leaving 7 bases unmatched. The DNA of the CDR3 is TGTGCCAGCAGTTCCCCGGACAGGTGGTACAATGAGCAGTTCTTC. This translates into CASSSPDRWYNEQFF.

This clonotype appeared many times. This rearrangement joins TRBV27 to TRBJ1-6; 10 bases match TRBD1. V gave up 5 bases and J gave up 9 bases; unmatched junction bases: 4. Germline V CDR1 and CDR2: MNHEY, SMNVEV (reference sequence). The CDR3 extends over 14 amino acids. CDR3 nucleotide sequence: TGTGCCAGCAGTAGCTGGGACAGGGGTTCACCCCTCCACTTT. As protein: CASSSWDRGSPLHF.

This clonotype was found many times. The chain uses TRBV5-3 and TRBJ2-1; 7 bases map to TRBD1. TRBV5-3 is flagged as an ORF with uncertain function. The ends lost 4 bases at V and 9 bases at J; junction bases unmatched: 10. The CDR3 is made up of 14 amino acids. CDR3 in DNA: TGTGCCAGAAGCATCCTCGAGGGGGCCGGTGAGCAGTTCTTC. Translation: CARSILEGAGEQFF.

This clonotype showed up many times. The genes are TRBV2 and TRBJ2-7, with TRBD1 matching 7 bases. This CDR3 is built from 14 residues. After removal of 5 bases from V and 9 bases from J, the junction contained 13 bases not matched to a gene. Germline CDR1 is SNHLY and CDR2 is FYNNEI. CDR3 protein: CASSYQRDSVGQYF. CDR3 DNA: TGTGCCAGCAGTTACCAACGGGACAGCGTCGGGCAGTACTTC.

This clonotype showed up just a few times. The V and J genes are TRBV5-5 and TRBJ2-5; D tentatively reads TRBD1 or TRBD2 (6 bases each). With 10 bases removed from V and 1 base from J, the gap between germline ends came to 11 bases. CDR3 length: 12 residues. In germline, CDR1 is SGHKS, CDR2 YYEKEE (reference sequence). The CDR3 DNA follows: TGTGCCGGGGGGACAACCCAAGAGACCCAGTACTTC. It codes for CAGGTTQETQYF. The complete variable domain, with remaining parts taken from reference TRBV5-5 and TRBJ2-5, reads DAGVTQSPTHLIKTRGQQVTLRCSPISGHKSVSWYQQVLGQGPQFIFQYYEKEERGRGNFPDRFSARQFPNYSSELNVNALLLGDSALYLCAGGTTQETQYFGPGTRLLVL.